Listed below are T cell receptor beta chains from one sample, sequenced in a study of Graves' ophthalmopathy and Graves' hyperthyroidism. TCRdb redid the calling of the multiplex PCR reads with MiXCR, one entry per CDR3 protein. Altogether about 600,000 distinct CDR3 sequences are present, just under 40% being singletons, with the ten largest covering about 4%. Material: peripheral blood or thyroid tissue (not recorded which). The receptors derive from an adult man with Graves' hyperthyroidism. CDR3s include the opening cysteine and the closing phenylalanine or tryptophan. Each record gives: clone size, V gene, J gene, CDR3 protein. The size entry is marked missing in some rows and otherwise reads once, few, many or a size class.

clone_size: NA; v_call: TRBV12-3/TRBV12-4; j_call: TRBJ2-1; cdr3_aa: CASSPQGANVFF
clone_size: NA; v_call: TRBV29-1; j_call: TRBJ2-3; cdr3_aa: CSVGSAGGGTDTQYF
clone_size: many; v_call: TRBV10-2; j_call: TRBJ2-2; cdr3_aa: CASSGLAGAGELFF
clone_size: many; v_call: TRBV12-3/TRBV12-4; j_call: TRBJ1-1; cdr3_aa: CASSAGTGGTEAFF
clone_size: NA; v_call: TRBV12-5; j_call: TRBJ2-5; cdr3_aa: CASGLVPQGETQETQYF
clone_size: few; v_call: TRBV7-2; j_call: TRBJ2-7; cdr3_aa: CASSEEGGSRGGEQYF
clone_size: NA; v_call: TRBV6-1; j_call: TRBJ2-7; cdr3_aa: CASSETQGASYEQYF
clone_size: many; v_call: TRBV5-1; j_call: TRBJ1-1; cdr3_aa: CASSLELDTEAFF
clone_size: NA; v_call: TRBV25-1; j_call: TRBJ2-7; cdr3_aa: CASSGDREGYEQYF
clone_size: many; v_call: TRBV20-1; j_call: TRBJ1-3; cdr3_aa: CSAEGPGPSGNTIYF
clone_size: NA; v_call: TRBV9; j_call: TRBJ2-7; cdr3_aa: CASSRDRGYNEQYF
clone_size: many; v_call: TRBV14; j_call: TRBJ2-2; cdr3_aa: CASSFFDRGNTGELFF
clone_size: many; v_call: TRBV6-1; j_call: TRBJ1-5; cdr3_aa: CASSAQTGYNQPQHF
clone_size: once; v_call: TRBV7-2; j_call: TRBJ2-3; cdr3_aa: CASSSKTSGNTDTQYF